This TCR beta chain was sequenced in a study of cytomegalovirus exposure and HLA in healthy donors. Study-wide context: A preliminary data release comprised around 85 million unique TCRs obtained from HLA-typed donors.

Findings and caveats of the study: Sequencing probably produced one cluster of sequence variants that were highly shared. Listed as cytomegalovirus-associated were around 160 TCR beta chains.

There are 15 residues in the CDR3. Trimming took 3 bases from V and 2 from J, leaving 11 bases between them. Germline CDR1 and CDR2: MDHEN and SYDVKM. Points on this clone: Antigen: not known.

The study ran its PCR with 60 Vbeta and 13 Jbeta primers. Some clones are missing from TCRdb's copy, which holds only in-frame ones; the method was immunoSEQ multiplex PCR. The data hold 100,000 to 150,000 clones, with 75% to 85% observed a single time. This receptor was obtained from a man younger than 40 in good health and CMV-seropositive. What was sequenced was PBMCs. The J gene is TRBJ1-5, the V gene TRBV28; no clear D gene. The CDR3 nucleotides are TGTGCCAGCAGTTTGGGAGGGCGAGGCAATCAGCCCCAGCATTTT. Translating gives CASSLGGRGNQPQHF.